Below are 24 T cell receptor beta chains sequenced from a single sample in a study of memory CD4+ T cells and cytomegalovirus serostatus. TCRdb's copy holds only in-frame clones and misses some; the assay was immunoSEQ multiplex PCR. Here the sample spans about 59,000 clones, about 78% being singletons. Single viable CD3+CD4+CD8-CD45RO+ cells were sorted as the memory CD4+ T cells. Sequenced material: memory CD4+ T cells from blood. The receptors stem from an adult in good health and CMV-seronegative. Some clones in this sample may be carry-over from other donors' samples.

The chain links TRBV5-1 to TRBJ2-5; D might be TRBD1 (6 bases). Trimming shortened V by 0 bases and J by 2 bases, and 11 bases separated the two germline ends. Germline V CDR1 and CDR2: SGHRS, YFSETQ. The CDR3 contains 15 residues. The CDR3 coding sequence is TGCGCCAGCAGCTTGGCCGGGCAGGGGCAAGAGACCCAGTACTTC. It specifies CASSLAGQGQETQYF.

This clone was detected once. This rearrangement joins TRBV13 to TRBJ2-1; 8 bases line up with TRBD1. Looked up from germline, CDR1 is PRHDT and CDR2 is FYEKMQ (reference sequence). V trimming: 5 bases; J trimming: 8 bases; junction bases outside the gene matches: 8. The CDR3 is 14 amino acids. DNA for the CDR3: TGTGCCAGCAGCCTTCGACAGGGGATCGATGAGCAGTTCTTC. Translation: CASSLRQGIDEQFF.

V and J are TRBV7-2 and TRBJ2-1; either TRBD1 or TRBD2 may fit D (5 bases each). This CDR3 is built from 16 residues. Trimming pared 1 base from V and 7 bases from J, leaving 17 bases between. From germline, CDR1 is SGHTA and CDR2 FQGNSA. The DNA of the CDR3 is TGTGCCAGCAGCTTAGGGGGGACCCGCGGAGGAAATGAGCAGTTCTTC. Amino acids: CASSLGGTRGGNEQFF.

The chain's CDR3 is CASSYRGSGYGYTF. DNA for the CDR3: TGTGCCAGCAGCTACAGGGGGTCGGGGTATGGCTACACCTTC. The chain combines TRBV14 with TRBJ1-2; 8 positions match TRBD1. Germline V gene lookup returns CDR1 SGHDN and CDR2 FVKESK. Germline trimming cut 5 bases from V and 5 bases from J; bases unmatched to any gene: 7. The CDR3 loop spans 14 amino acids.

This chain uses TRBV9 with TRBJ1-4; no firm D call. The CDR3 runs to 14 residues. Germline CDR1 and CDR2: SGDLS and YYNGEE. Trimming took off 3 bases at V and 7 bases at J, with 13 bases between the two ends. This chain's CDR3 is CASSETIEFEKLFF. The CDR3 DNA follows: TGTGCCAGCAGCGAAACAATAGAATTTGAAAAACTGTTTTTT.

The CDR3: CASSYSTPHDGPLHF. CDR3 nucleotide sequence: TGTGCCAGCAGTTACTCCACGCCGCATGACGGACCCCTCCACTTT. This sequence joins TRBV6-5 and TRBJ1-6, with D uncertain. This CDR3 is built from 15 residues. Germline V lookup: CDR1 MNHEY, CDR2 SVGAGI. V lost 0 bases and J lost 12, with 15 bases in between.

This CDR3 is CASSRQVFSYEQYF. The CDR3 nucleotides read TGTGCCAGCAGCCGACAGGTTTTCTCCTACGAGCAGTACTTC. The rearrangement links TRBV5-5 to TRBJ2-7, with a weak D call TRBD1 (6 bases). The germline CDR1 and CDR2 sequences are SGHKS and YYEKEE (reference sequence). Trimming left V 4 bases short and J 0 bases short, with 11 bases between. The CDR3 is 14 residues long.

The V gene is TRBV19, the J gene TRBJ1-5; D unresolved. This CDR3 has 14 amino acids. Trimming pared 6 bases from V and 4 bases from J, leaving 13 bases between. Germline CDR1 reads LNHDA; CDR2 reads SQIVND (reference sequence). In DNA form, the CDR3 reads TGTGCCAGTAGCCCCTCCCGGCCTAATCAGCCCCAGCATTTT. This gives the protein CASSPSRPNQPQHF.

This chain connects TRBV30 to TRBJ1-2; weak D call: TRBD1 (6 bases). The CDR3 covers 15 residues. Germline V CDR1 and CDR2: GTSNPN, SVGIG (reference sequence). Trimming shortened V by 4 bases and J by 0 bases, and 15 bases separated the two germline ends. CDR3 sequence: CAWKGGRVSNYGYTF. The CDR3, as DNA: TGTGCCTGGAAGGGGGGGAGGGTATCTAACTATGGCTACACCTTC.

V gene TRBV5-6 combines with J gene TRBJ2-5; tentative D call: TRBD2 (6 bases). Per germline, CDR1 SGHDT and CDR2 YYEEEE. There are 13 residues in the CDR3. Trimming stripped 2 bases from V and 2 bases from J, with 7 bases between. CDR3 sequence (DNA): TGTGCCAGCAGCTTCGGGACTCAAGAGACCCAGTACTTC. Translation gives CASSFGTQETQYF.

The chain links TRBV5-1 to TRBJ1-4, with a possible D match to TRBD1 (5 bases). V was pared by 4 bases and J by 0 bases, with 13 bases between. This CDR3 has 16 residues. Per the germline V gene, CDR1 is SGHRS and CDR2 is YFSETQ. CDR3 DNA sequence: TGCGCCAGCAGCCCCGGGGGACTGGCAACTAATGAAAAACTGTTTTTT. Its protein product is CASSPGGLATNEKLFF.

The chain employs TRBV21-1 and TRBJ2-1. TRBV21-1 is a listed pseudogene. The CDR3 has 14 residues. CDR3 coding DNA: TGTGCCGGATCAATAGGTCCGGTGCACAATGAGCAGTTCTTC. Encoded protein: CAGSIGPVHNEQFF.

This chain joins TRBV12-5 and TRBJ2-2; the D gene is possibly TRBD1 (5 bases). Germline values: CDR1 LGHNT, CDR2 FRNRAP. The germline V and J ends were trimmed by 2 bases and 3 bases, with 19 bases remaining between them. CDR3 length: 18 amino acids. This chain's CDR3 is CASGLLQATIQHTGELFF. DNA for the CDR3: TGTGCTAGTGGTTTGCTACAGGCTACCATTCAACACACCGGGGAGCTGTTTTTT.

The chain employs TRBV15 and TRBJ2-3; D gene unclear. The germline V gene encodes CDR1 LNHNV and CDR2 YYDKDF (reference sequence). The length of the CDR3 is 16 residues. V shed 0 bases and J shed 0 bases, with 10 bases lying between them. This CDR3 is CATSRDGRSSTDTQYF. The CDR3 nucleotides read TGTGCCACCAGCAGAGATGGACGGTCGAGCACAGATACGCAGTATTTT.

This clone was seen once. V is TRBV10-3 and J is TRBJ2-3; TRBD2 matches 7 bases. Germline V gene lookup returns CDR1 ENHRY and CDR2 SYGVKD. With 2 bases clipped from V and 4 bases from J, the junction kept 9 bases outside the gene matches. This CDR3 has 16 amino acids. In DNA form, the CDR3 reads TGTGCCATCAGTGAGAAGTCGGGAGGAAAGGCAGATACGCAGTATTTT. Protein sequence: CAISEKSGGKADTQYF.

This sequence joins TRBV30 and TRBJ2-5; the match to TRBD2 covers 10 bases. V dropped 5 bases and J dropped 5; count of bases not matched to a gene: 11. CDR1 and CDR2 from the germline V gene are GTSNPN and SVGIG (reference sequence). The CDR3 is 15 residues long. The CDR3 spells CAWDRSLTSGETQYF. The CDR3 DNA reads TGTGCCTGGGACCGATCCCTGACTAGCGGGGAGACCCAGTACTTC.

The chain carries TRBV10-3 and TRBJ2-5; possibly TRBD2 for D (6 bases). CDR1 and CDR2 from the germline V gene are ENHRY and SYGVKD. V was cut by 0 bases and J by 1 base, with 12 bases left in between. The CDR3 runs to 16 residues. This chain's CDR3 is CAISESVGGTQETQYF. The CDR3 region has the DNA TGTGCCATCAGTGAGTCGGTCGGGGGAACCCAAGAGACCCAGTACTTC.

This chain joins TRBV5-1 and TRBJ1-2; 7 bases are shared with TRBD1. Germline V lookup: CDR1 SGHRS, CDR2 YFSETQ. CDR3 size: 15 residues. V was pared by 9 bases and J by 4 bases, with 15 bases of the junction left unmatched. This CDR3 reads CATTTGTDPSYGYTF. The DNA of the CDR3 is TGCGCCACAACTACCGGGACAGATCCTTCCTATGGCTACACCTTC.

CDR3 coding DNA: TGTGCCAGCAGCTCTAGCACAGATACGCAGTATTTT. It encodes CASSSSTDTQYF. J is TRBJ2-3 and V is TRBV11-3; D uncertain. Germline values: CDR1 SGHNT, CDR2 YENEEA. The CDR3 sequence is 12 residues long. V was shortened by 4 bases and J by 0 bases, with 2 bases between the two germline ends.

J is TRBJ1-4 and V is TRBV30; D is unclear. Germline V gene data show CDR1 as GTSNPN and CDR2 as SVGIG (reference sequence). Trimming removed 4 bases at V and 8 bases at J, with 17 bases between. The CDR3 has 14 residues. CDR3 region: CAWNKGPGIEKLFF. The CDR3 bases are TGTGCCTGGAACAAAGGCCCCGGTATCGAAAAACTGTTTTTT.

The rearrangement uses TRBV6-6 and TRBJ2-7; D remains ambiguous. CDR3 length: 13 residues. Germline lookup yields CDR1 MNHNY and CDR2 SVGAGI (reference sequence). Trimming shortened V by 6 bases and J by 0 bases, and 9 bases separated the two germline ends. In DNA form, the CDR3 reads TGTGCCAGCAGCTCCGGGTTCTCCTACGAGCAGTACTTC. It specifies CASSSGFSYEQYF.

The gene calls are TRBV30 and TRBJ1-2; no clear D gene. CDR1 GTSNPN and CDR2 SVGIG come from the germline V gene (reference sequence). There are 12 residues in the CDR3. V lost 5 bases, J lost 1 base, and 8 bases lay in between. Written as DNA, the CDR3 is TGTGCCTGGTCTGCCATTAACTATGGCTACACCTTC. Amino acid sequence: CAWSAINYGYTF.

This rearrangement joins TRBV6-6 to TRBJ1-5; the D gene is possibly TRBD1 (5 bases). Trimming pared 4 bases from V and 14 bases from J, leaving 12 bases between. This CDR3 is built from 11 residues. Germline loops: CDR1 MNHNY, CDR2 SVGAGI (reference sequence). The CDR3 sequence is CASSSDTGEHF. Written as DNA, the CDR3 is TGTGCCAGCAGTTCTGACACGGGGGAGCATTTT.

The chain uses TRBV28 and TRBJ1-3; D remains ambiguous. V was pared by 5 bases and J by 1 base, with 9 bases between. Germline CDR1 MDHEN, CDR2 SYDVKM. The CDR3 runs 14 residues. The DNA for the CDR3 is TGTGCCAGCAGTAACCTAGGTTCTGGAAACACCATATATTTT. It specifies CASSNLGSGNTIYF.